This entry lists 5 T cell receptor beta chains sequenced from one sample in a study of cytomegalovirus exposure and HLA in healthy donors (dated by TCRdb to about 2017). The library was built by means of the immunoSEQ multiplex PCR assay. The multiplex PCR relied on a mix of 60 forward primers for TCR Vbeta segments and 13 reverse primers for TCR Jbeta segments. Drawn from immuneACCESS, this table holds only the in-frame rearrangements with V and J called that TCRdb kept. Clones are partly lost; checked studies trace under half to an unresolved V gene and leave the rest unexplained. The sample table contains about 150,000 clones; only one count was recorded for more than 65% of them. The ten largest account for nearly 6.5% of the sample. Sequences were obtained from PBMCs. These receptors were taken from a man in his fifties in good health and CMV-seropositive.

The chain links TRBV5-4 to TRBJ2-2, with TRBD1 identical over 11 bases. V trimming: 2 bases; J trimming: 7 bases; junction bases outside the gene matches: 4. Germline V lookup: CDR1 SGHNT, CDR2 YYREEE (reference sequence). The CDR3 runs to 15 residues. As DNA, the CDR3 is TGTGCCAGCAGCTTCGGGACAGGGGGGGTCGGGGAGCTGTTTTTT. Translated: CASSFGTGGVGELFF.

This rearrangement joins TRBV4-1 to TRBJ2-5; TRBD1 aligns across 8 bases. Germline V CDR1 and CDR2: MGHRA, YSYEKL. The CDR3 spans 17 residues. V gave up 2 bases and J gave up 5 bases; unmatched junction bases: 13. Here the CDR3 reads CASSQTGQVFGGETQYF. Written as DNA, the CDR3 is TGCGCCAGCAGCCAAACGGGACAGGTCTTCGGAGGGGAGACCCAGTACTTC.

The chain recombines TRBV4-1 with TRBJ2-1; tentatively, D is TRBD2 (6 bases). V lost 0 bases and J 2 bases, leaving 8 bases between the germline ends. In germline, CDR1 is MGHRA, CDR2 YSYEKL. The CDR3 spans 15 residues. The CDR3 reads CASSQERGPYNEQFF. The CDR3 DNA reads as TGCGCCAGCAGCCAAGAGCGGGGCCCCTACAATGAGCAGTTCTTC.

This clone was detected a few times. The rearrangement joins TRBV27 to TRBJ2-7, with a tentative D call TRBD2 (5 bases). V was shortened by 2 bases and J by 4 bases, with 6 bases between the two germline ends. Germline V CDR1 and CDR2: MNHEY, SMNVEV (reference sequence). This CDR3 region has 12 residues. The DNA of the CDR3 is TGTGCCAGCAGTTTACCGGGATACGAGCAGTACTTC. It yields the protein CASSLPGYEQYF.

The rearrangement links TRBV6-6 to TRBJ2-7; a weak D match, TRBD2 (5 bases). V was trimmed by 2 bases and J by 6 bases, leaving 14 bases between them. CDR3 size: 14 residues. CDR1 MNHNY and CDR2 SVGAGI come from the germline V gene (reference sequence). The CDR3 sequence is CASSYDLGRGEQYF. In DNA form, the CDR3 reads TGTGCCAGCAGTTACGACCTGGGTCGGGGCGAGCAGTACTTC.